This record looks at one T cell receptor beta chain sequence and its context. Its antigen target is currently unknown. No much larger clonotype is one base removed from it; base qualities were not supplied. The data are from a study of blood T cell repertoires in COVID-19 (dated by TCRdb to between 2020 and 2021). Turning to the overall study: The collaborator samples originated in the United States, Italy and Spain and spanned the acute and convalescent phases of COVID-19. Where available, HLA class I and class II types were obtained from metadata supplied by the sample provider rather than from assay-based typing. Nearly every sample came with metadata listing a de-identified subject ID, COVID-19 status, age in years and sex. The prospective study material was composed of cDNA or gDNA derived from T cells, B-cell-depleted T cells, or PBMCs. Deeply sampled blood TCRbeta repertoires from subjects exposed to, actively infected with, or recovered from COVID-19 were included in the dataset. A freely available public database, intended as a resource for researchers studying the immune response to SARS-CoV-2, is where the repertoires were released. The samples were drawn from the first 160 participants of the ongoing ImmuneRACE study and from over 950 subjects provided by 6 global collaborators.

Overall study results and their limits: The quantity of clinical and demographic metadata differed by source and by participant and was supplied without curation.

The immunoSEQ Assay, a bias-controlled multiplex PCR, was used to amplify TCRbeta CDR3 regions from genomic DNA. In the authors' own workflow: The number of nucleated cells in each sample was estimated by amplification of reference gene primers within the assay. To quantify the absolute abundance of each unique TCRbeta CDR3 rearrangement, sequence reads were collapsed and filtered. For each sample, productive Simpson clonality was calculated as the square root of Simpson's diversity index over productive rearrangements. TCRdb obtained this table from immuneACCESS and retained in-frame rearrangements with V and J assigned. These tables miss some clones; where compared with another copy, unresolved V genes account for less than half of the shortfall, and the remainder is unexplained. V, J and clone size are taken as reported in that table, and D and trimming were inferred from the DNA itself. A total of 200,000 to 300,000 clones appear in this sample, over 70% of them only once. Around 30% of the sample lies in the top ten.

Collaborating institutions collected whole blood in K2EDTA tubes following their own protocols. For TCRbeta analysis, collaborators shipped samples as frozen whole blood, isolated PBMCs, or DNA extracted from either of those sample types. From the cysteine through the phenylalanine, the CDR3 covers 15 amino acids. Just the 45-base CDR3 DNA is kept, in frame starting at base 1. From a lookup of the germline V gene, CDR1 and CDR2 are MNHEY and SVGEGT. V and J are trimmed by 4 bases and 7 bases, and the gene matches miss 12 bases of the junction. The sequence was collected from a man between 40 and 49 years old with acute or convalescent COVID-19. This chain is built from TRBV6-2 or TRBV6-3 and TRBJ1-1; 7 central nucleotides agree with TRBD1. Sequenced sample: peripheral blood. This receptor has the CDR3 CASSSTGTATIEAFF. The nucleotides read TGTGCCAGCAGTTCAACCGGGACAGCAACAATTGAAGCTTTCTTT.